This T cell receptor (beta chain) appears in the sequencing data of a study of blood T cell repertoires in COVID-19 (dated by TCRdb to the early 2020s). Concerning the study at large: Samples covering the acute and convalescent phases of COVID-19 were provided by collaborators in the United States, Italy and Spain. The repertoires were released in a freely available public database intended as a resource for research on the immune response to SARS-CoV-2. The prospective study material was composed of cDNA or gDNA derived from T cells, B-cell-depleted T cells, or PBMCs. Deeply sampled blood TCRbeta repertoires from subjects exposed to, actively infected with, or recovered from COVID-19 were included in the dataset. The samples were drawn from the first 160 participants of the ongoing ImmuneRACE study and from 1,200 or so subjects provided by 6 global collaborators. Where available, HLA class I and class II types were obtained from metadata supplied by the sample provider rather than from assay-based typing. A de-identified subject ID, COVID-19 status, age in years and sex were almost always included in the sample metadata. Summary of the overall study and its limitations: The quantity of clinical and demographic metadata differed by source and by participant and was supplied without curation.

Collaborating institutions collected whole blood in K2EDTA tubes following their own protocols. For TCRbeta analysis, collaborators shipped samples as frozen whole blood, isolated PBMCs, or DNA extracted from either of those sample types. TCRbeta CDR3 regions were amplified from genomic DNA by means of the immunoSEQ Assay, a bias-controlled multiplex PCR. The original pipeline was this. Nucleated cell counts per sample were estimated from amplification of reference gene primers within the assay. To quantify the absolute abundance of each unique TCRbeta CDR3 rearrangement, sequence reads were collapsed and filtered. For each sample, productive Simpson clonality was calculated by taking the square root of Simpson's diversity index across productive rearrangements. TCRdb limited this immuneACCESS table to in-frame rearrangements with V and J called. A share of clones is missing; checked studies link under half to unresolved V genes, and the rest is unexplained. The V and J calls and clone size are taken from that table; D and trimming were inferred from the DNA. This sample comprises over 80,000 clones, about 89% of them detected only once. The top ten clonotypes cover 15% to 20% of the sample.

CDR1 LGHNA and CDR2 YNFKEQ were looked up in the germline V gene. Relative to germline, V is missing 1 base and J is missing 8 bases, with 8 bases of the junction outside any gene match. There are 15 amino acids in the CDR3, from cysteine to phenylalanine inclusive. The read is trimmed to its CDR3 DNA, 45 bases read in frame from base 1. As concerns this clone: Its antigen remains unidentified. The input lacks base qualities; no much larger clone sits a single base away.

The receptor was derived from a human donor in a cohort sampled during active COVID-19. Recombination connected TRBV4-2 to TRBJ2-1, and 7 junctional nucleotides match TRBD1. The sequenced material came from peripheral blood. The nucleotides are TGTGCCAGCAGCCAAGGCCCGTACAGGGGAGATGAGCAGTTCTTC. This yields the protein CASSQGPYRGDEQFF.